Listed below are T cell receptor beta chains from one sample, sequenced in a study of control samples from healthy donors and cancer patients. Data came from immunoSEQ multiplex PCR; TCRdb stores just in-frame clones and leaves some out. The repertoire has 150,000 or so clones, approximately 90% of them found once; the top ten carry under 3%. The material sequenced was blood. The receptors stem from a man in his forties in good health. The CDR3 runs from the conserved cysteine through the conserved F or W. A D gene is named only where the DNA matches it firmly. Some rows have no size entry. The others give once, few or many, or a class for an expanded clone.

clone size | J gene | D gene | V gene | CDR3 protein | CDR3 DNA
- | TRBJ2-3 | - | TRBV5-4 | CASSSGMSVTDTQYF | TGTGCCAGCAGCTCGGGGATGTCTGTCACAGATACGCAGTATTTT
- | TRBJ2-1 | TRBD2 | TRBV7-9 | CASSFRAGTNYNEQFF | TGTGCCAGCAGCTTTAGGGCCGGGACTAACTACAATGAGCAGTTCTTC
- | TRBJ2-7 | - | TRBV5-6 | CASSLMEGQREQYF | TGTGCCAGCAGCTTGATGGAGGGACAGCGGGAGCAGTACTTC
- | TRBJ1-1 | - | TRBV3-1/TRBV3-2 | CASSQDLGEMNTEAFF | TGTGCCAGCAGCCAAGATCTGGGGGAGATGAACACTGAAGCTTTCTTT
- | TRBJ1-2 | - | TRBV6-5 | CASSYSPPDYGYTF | TGTGCCAGCAGTTACTCTCCCCCCGACTATGGCTACACCTTC
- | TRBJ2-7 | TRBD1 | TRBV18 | CASSPAGQGGSYEQYF | TGTGCCAGCTCACCGGCTGGACAGGGGGGCTCCTACGAGCAGTACTTC
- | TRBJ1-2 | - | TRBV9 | CTSRTALGGYTF | TGTACCAGCAGAACAGCTTTAGGGGGCTACACCTTC
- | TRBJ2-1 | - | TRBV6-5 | CASSSRGAANEQFF | TGTGCCAGCAGTTCCCGGGGGGCTGCCAATGAGCAGTTCTTC
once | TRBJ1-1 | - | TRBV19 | CASSMARGVSTEAFF | TGTGCCAGTAGTATGGCTCGGGGTGTGAGCACTGAAGCTTTCTTT
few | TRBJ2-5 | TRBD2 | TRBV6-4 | CASSEVAGGQETQYF | TGTGCCAGCAGTGAAGTAGCGGGGGGGCAAGAGACCCAGTACTTC
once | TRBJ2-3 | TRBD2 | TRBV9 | CASSKGTSGGYSTDTQYF | TGTGCCAGCAGCAAAGGGACTAGCGGGGGGTATAGCACAGATACGCAGTATTTT
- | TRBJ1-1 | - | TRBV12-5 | CASGYSNRVQLEAFF | TGTGCTAGTGGTTACAGTAACAGGGTACAACTTGAAGCTTTCTTT
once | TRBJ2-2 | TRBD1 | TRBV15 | CATSPAATGVTGELFF | TGTGCCACCAGCCCCGCCGCCACAGGGGTGACCGGGGAGCTGTTTTTT
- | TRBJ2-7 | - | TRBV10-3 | CAIFDPDSRPYEQYF | TGTGCCATCTTTGACCCAGACAGCCGTCCCTACGAGCAGTACTTC
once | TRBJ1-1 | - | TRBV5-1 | CASSPPAGSTEAFF | TGCGCCAGCAGCCCTCCGGCAGGGAGTACTGAAGCTTTCTTT
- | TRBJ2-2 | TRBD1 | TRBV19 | CASSPQGVLAGELFF | TGTGCCAGTAGTCCTCAGGGGGTGTTGGCCGGGGAGCTGTTTTTT
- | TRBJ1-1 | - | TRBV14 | CASSPLAYTEAFF | TGTGCCAGCAGCCCCCTAGCGTACACTGAAGCTTTCTTT
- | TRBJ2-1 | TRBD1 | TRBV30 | CAWGNRGLYNEQFF | TGTGCCTGGGGTAACAGGGGGCTTTACAATGAGCAGTTCTTC